This T cell receptor beta chain stems from a study of response to subunit inactivated influenza vaccine. General study results and limits: Authors suggested each seasonal influenza vaccination recruits few new T cells.

TCRdb processed the RT-PCR reads anew with MiXCR; each CDR3 protein has one entry. The sample yields 300,000 to 350,000 distinct CDR3 sequences, about 20% seen once. V dropped 0 bases and J dropped 7 bases, with 13 bases sitting between them. This CDR3 region has 16 residues. From germline, CDR1 is MNHEY and CDR2 SVGAGI. To note about this clonotype: No antigen is known for it.

The material was PBMCs from blood, obtained approximately 20 months after vaccination. This chain joins TRBV6-5 and TRBJ1-6; D perhaps matches TRBD1 (5 bases). The receptor's source is a man aged 45-69 years who received an inactivated influenza vaccine. This chain's CDR3 is CASSYSGGTGNSPLHF. The CDR3 nucleotides are TGTGCCAGCAGTTACTCAGGAGGGACGGGGAATTCACCCCTCCACTTT.